A selection of T cell receptor beta chains follows, all from one sample in a study of siplizumab effects on memory and regulatory T cells. Sequencing used immunoSEQ multiplex PCR; TCRdb keeps in-frame clones, though not all of them. The data contain approximately 92,000 clones, just under 95% of them singletons. Sequenced sample: non-Treg CD4+ T cells sorted from blood. These receptors all stem from a human donor in good health. Each CDR3 is given with its conserved first and last residue. Each record gives: V gene, clone size, J gene, D gene, CDR3 protein, CDR3 DNA. D genes are given only for firm matches. Clone sizes are given selectively: once, few, many, or a class where the clone is expanded.

TRBV28	NA	TRBJ1-2	NA	CGSKGSTINYGYTF	TGTGGCTCTAAGGGGTCGACAATTAACTATGGCTACACCTTC
TRBV30	NA	TRBJ2-3	NA	CAWSAGRADTQYF	TGTGCCTGGAGTGCCGGGAGAGCAGATACGCAGTATTTT
TRBV28	NA	TRBJ2-1	TRBD1	CASIGTGGMNEQFF	TGTGCCAGCATAGGGACAGGGGGAATGAATGAGCAGTTCTTC
TRBV11-3	NA	TRBJ2-5	NA	CASSRDFGETQYF	TGTGCCAGCAGCAGGGACTTCGGAGAGACCCAGTACTTC
TRBV12-5	NA	TRBJ2-2	TRBD2	CASGPDSSGIGTGELFF	TGTGCTAGTGGCCCAGACAGTAGCGGGATAGGCACCGGGGAGCTGTTTTTT
TRBV5-1	NA	TRBJ2-1	TRBD1	CASSTGTAYNEQFF	TGCGCCAGCAGTACCGGGACAGCTTACAATGAGCAGTTCTTC
TRBV28	once	TRBJ2-7	TRBD2	CASSTRDYRRWEQYF	TGTGCCAGCAGTACCCGGGACTATCGTCGGTGGGAGCAGTACTTC
TRBV2	once	TRBJ2-7	NA	CASSEGGLTSYEQYF	TGTGCCAGCAGTGAGGGCGGACTTACCTCCTACGAGCAGTACTTC
TRBV2	NA	TRBJ2-5	TRBD1	CASRTDRGVLETQYF	TGTGCCAGCAGGACGGACAGGGGAGTGCTAGAGACCCAGTACTTC
TRBV10-2	once	TRBJ2-7	TRBD1	CASRTGQAYEQYF	TGCGCCAGCAGAACGGGACAGGCCTACGAGCAGTACTTC
TRBV5-4	NA	TRBJ2-7	TRBD2	CASSPRGRGTYEQYF	TGTGCCAGCAGCCCACGAGGGCGGGGGACCTACGAGCAGTACTTC
TRBV19	NA	TRBJ2-2	TRBD1	CASSIWTGLVSPLTGELFF	TGTGCCAGTAGTATCTGGACAGGCCTCGTCTCCCCTCTCACCGGGGAGCTGTTTTTT
TRBV28	NA	TRBJ2-4	NA	CASRQGGSKNIQYF	TGTGCCAGTCGACAAGGGGGATCCAAAAACATTCAGTACTTC